These 32 T cell receptor beta chains were sequenced from one sample in a study of early T cells in non-severe SARS-CoV-2 infection. A single record per CDR3 protein comes from TCRdb applying MiXCR to the 5' RACE reads. The repertoire includes approximately 50,000 distinct CDR3 sequences, roughly 9.3% of them detected once, and under 15% sits in the top ten. The sample taken for sequencing was whole blood. These receptors were collected from an adult who was a healthcare worker with PCR-confirmed SARS-CoV-2 infection or an uninfected control (not recorded which).

This clonotype was found many times. This chain uses TRBV20-1 with TRBJ1-2; D gene ambiguous. Per the germline V gene, CDR1 is DFQATT and CDR2 is SNEGSKA (reference sequence). The CDR3 spans 14 residues. Trimming cost V 1 base and J 5 bases, with 14 bases left between them. CDR3: CSARATAGGYGYTF. In DNA, the CDR3 is TGCAGTGCTAGAGCTACGGCCGGAGGGTATGGCTACACCTTC.

This clonotype was picked up many times. V gene TRBV12-3 or TRBV12-4 combines with J gene TRBJ1-2; D not resolved. There are 12 residues in the CDR3. V was cut by 3 bases and J by 10 bases, with 12 bases left in between. In DNA, the CDR3 is TGTGCCAGCAGTTTGAATGAACAGTACTACACCTTC. This gives the protein CASSLNEQYYTF.

The chain has TRBV25-1 and TRBJ1-4; no firm D call. The CDR3 covers 17 residues. V was clipped by 2 bases and J by 8 bases, with 21 bases between them. Germline lookup yields CDR1 MGHDK and CDR2 SYGVNS. CDR3 loop: CASSEEILRAGDEKLFF. DNA for the CDR3: TGTGCCAGCAGTGAAGAGATTTTGAGGGCTGGTGACGAAAAACTGTTTTTT.

In its sample, this clonotype is large. V gene TRBV2 combines with J gene TRBJ1-5, with D possibly TRBD1 on 5 matching bases. V lost 6 bases and J 3 bases, leaving 15 bases between the germline ends. In germline, CDR1 is SNHLY, CDR2 FYNNEI. This CDR3 is 15 amino acids long. CDR3 protein: CASRGGAYLNQPQHF. Written as DNA, the CDR3 is TGTGCCAGCAGGGGAGGGGCATACCTCAATCAGCCCCAGCATTTT.

The chain combines TRBV27 with TRBJ2-7; D is unresolved. V shed 10 bases and J shed 6 bases, with 16 bases lying between them. This CDR3 contains 12 residues. The germline V gene has CDR1 MNHEY and CDR2 SMNVEV (reference sequence). CDR3 region: CANSTRFSEQYF. The CDR3 DNA is TGTGCCAACAGCACACGTTTTTCCGAGCAGTACTTC.

This clonotype was counted a few times. CDR3 region: CASRSGSIYEQFF. The CDR3 coding sequence is TGTGCCAGCCGGAGCGGGAGTATCTATGAGCAGTTCTTC. The chain links TRBV28 to TRBJ2-1; 8 positions match TRBD2. V was pared by 8 bases and J by 8 bases, with 8 bases of the junction left unmatched. CDR1 is MDHEN and CDR2 is SYDVKM in the germline V gene. This CDR3 has 13 residues.

This clonotype was recorded a few times. The rearrangement joins TRBV5-6 to TRBJ2-3; D tentatively fits TRBD1 or TRBD2 (5 bases each). The V and J ends lost 4 bases and 4 bases respectively, with 16 bases between them. The CDR3 covers 15 residues. Germline CDR1 reads SGHDT; CDR2 reads YYEEEE. This chain's CDR3 is CASSAGALPADTQYF. As DNA, the CDR3 is TGTGCCAGCAGCGCCGGGGCTCTCCCTGCAGATACGCAGTATTTT.

This chain connects TRBV13 to TRBJ2-2, with 9 bases aligning to TRBD2. J gave up 5 bases and V 5 bases, and 3 bases lay outside the gene matches. Germline lookup yields CDR1 PRHDT and CDR2 FYEKMQ (reference sequence). The CDR3 has 14 amino acids. CDR3: CASSGLARTGELFF. CDR3 nucleotide sequence: TGTGCCAGCAGCGGACTAGCGCGTACCGGGGAGCTGTTTTTT.

This clonotype was seen many times. The gene calls are TRBV28 and TRBJ2-5; TRBD2 aligns across 14 bases. With V trimmed by 4 bases and J by 2 bases, 3 bases remained unmatched. The CDR3 covers 16 residues. Germline loops: CDR1 MDHEN, CDR2 SYDVKM. The CDR3 nucleotides are TGTGCCAGCAGTTCAGGACTAGCGGGAGGACAAGAGACCCAGTACTTC. This codes for CASSSGLAGGQETQYF.

The rearrangement joins TRBV12-3 or TRBV12-4 to TRBJ1-4; D ambiguous. V was clipped by 6 bases and J by 8 bases, with 19 bases between them. The CDR3 sequence is 15 residues long. The CDR3 DNA reads as TGTGCCAGCAGCCCTGACCTCTCGCCCTGGGAAAAACTGTTTTTT. Translated: CASSPDLSPWEKLFF.

The chain employs TRBV28 and TRBJ1-1; 9 nucleotides line up with TRBD1. V lost 4 bases and J lost 11; bases outside the gene matches: 11. From germline, CDR1 is MDHEN and CDR2 SYDVKM. The CDR3 totals 14 residues. DNA for the CDR3: TGTGCCAGCAGTTCCGGGACAGGGACTACGAGCGCTTTCTTT. Translating gives CASSSGTGTTSAFF.

The table lists this clonotype with many counts. Here the CDR3 reads CASSYAGLAGGPRTGELFF. The CDR3 nucleotides are TGTGCCAGCAGTTACGCGGGACTAGCGGGAGGCCCGCGCACCGGGGAGCTGTTTTTT. This chain links TRBV6-6 with TRBJ2-2; 15 bases align to TRBD2. The CDR3 covers 19 residues. V dropped 2 bases and J dropped 4; count of bases not matched to a gene: 8. CDR1 is MNHNY and CDR2 is SVGAGI in the germline V gene (reference sequence).

In its sample, this clonotype was seen a few times. The chain combines TRBV7-8 with TRBJ2-4; D is unclear. This CDR3 contains 14 residues. V was cut by 1 base and J by 6 bases, with 10 bases left in between. The germline V gene encodes CDR1 SGHVS and CDR2 FQNEAQ. Here the CDR3 reads CASSLGVAGNIQYF. CDR3 coding DNA: TGTGCCAGCAGCTTAGGGGTAGCTGGAAACATTCAGTACTTC.

The sample holds a few counts of this clonotype. This chain connects TRBV7-2 to TRBJ1-2; D uncertain. V was shortened by 2 bases and J by 4 bases, with 8 bases between the two germline ends. The CDR3 spans 13 residues. The germline V gene encodes CDR1 SGHTA and CDR2 FQGNSA. DNA for the CDR3: TGTGCCAGCAGCTTAAGGGCGAGCTATGGCTACACCTTC. The encoded protein is CASSLRASYGYTF.

In this sample, this clonotype turned up many times. V and J are TRBV2 and TRBJ1-5, with TRBD1 matching 8 bases. Losses at the gene ends were 3 bases for V and 7 bases for J; bases not matched to a gene: 5. This CDR3 comprises 14 residues. Germline lookup yields CDR1 SNHLY and CDR2 FYNNEI. CDR3 in amino acids: CASSETGEGQPQHF. The CDR3 region has the DNA TGTGCCAGCAGTGAGACAGGGGAGGGGCAGCCCCAGCATTTT.

V gene TRBV25-1 combines with J gene TRBJ2-7; D may match TRBD1 or TRBD2 (5 bases each). Trimming stripped 5 bases from V and 3 bases from J, with 17 bases between. Germline V gene data show CDR1 as MGHDK and CDR2 as SYGVNS. This CDR3 spans 15 amino acids. CDR3: CASSKSGLGVYEQYF. The CDR3 region has the DNA TGTGCCAGCAGTAAAAGCGGTCTGGGGGTCTACGAGCAGTACTTC.

This clonotype appeared many times. The CDR3 DNA follows: TGTGCCAGCAGCCCCCCAGAACGGAAGGAAAAACTGTTTTTT. As protein: CASSPPERKEKLFF. The chain combines TRBV7-8 with TRBJ1-4; D gene uncertain. This CDR3 is built from 14 residues. Deletions cut 5 bases from V and 8 bases from J, with 15 bases between. Germline V gives CDR1 SGHVS, CDR2 FQNEAQ. The full variable domain, with the rest looked up from reference TRBV7-8 and TRBJ1-4, is GAGVSQSPRYKVAKRGQDVALRCDPISGHVSLFWYQQALGQGPEFLTYFQNEAQLDKSGLPSDRFFAERPEGSVSTLKIQRTQQEDSAVYLCASSPPERKEKLFFGSGTQLSVL.

This clonotype was recorded a few times. The genes are TRBV14 and TRBJ2-3; TRBD2 agrees at 7 bases. Germline-derived CDR1 and CDR2 are SGHDN and FVKESK. After removal of 8 bases from V and 11 bases from J, the junction contained 7 bases not matched to a gene. CDR3 length: 11 residues. The CDR3 loop reads CASGTTGKQYF. CDR3 DNA: TGTGCCAGCGGGACTACCGGGAAGCAGTATTTT.

This clonotype came up a few times. In DNA form, the CDR3 reads TGCAGCGTCGTTTCACGGCATGACACTGAAGCTTTCTTT. This gives the protein CSVVSRHDTEAFF. This chain connects TRBV29-1 to TRBJ1-1; no clear D gene. Trimming took off 6 bases at V and 3 bases at J, with 14 bases between the two ends. CDR1 and CDR2 from the germline V gene are SQVTM and ANQGSEA. The CDR3 totals 13 residues. The full variable domain, completed using reference TRBV29-1 and TRBJ1-1, is SAVISQKPSRDICQRGTSLTIQCQVDSQVTMMFWYRQQPGQSLTLIATANQGSEATYESGFVIDKFPISRPNLTFSTLTVSNMSPEDSSIYLCSVVSRHDTEAFFGQGTRLTVV.

This clonotype was counted many times. The genes are TRBV24-1 and TRBJ1-1, with TRBD1 matching 12 bases. Germline-derived CDR1 and CDR2 are KGHDR and SFDVKD. This CDR3 region has 15 residues. With V trimmed by 3 bases and J by 5 bases, 3 bases remained unmatched. CDR3 region: CATSDGGQGATEAFF. As DNA, the CDR3 is TGTGCCACCAGTGATGGGGGACAGGGGGCGACTGAAGCTTTCTTT.

This clonotype came up many times. This rearrangement joins TRBV28 to TRBJ1-2; D remains unclear. The germline gives CDR1 MDHEN, CDR2 SYDVKM. The CDR3 totals 12 residues. The V end lost 4 bases, the J end lost 6 bases, and 9 bases lay between the germline ends. In DNA, the CDR3 is TGTGCCAGCAGTTGGCAGGCTGATGGCTACACCTTC. As protein: CASSWQADGYTF.

This clonotype was picked up many times. This sequence joins TRBV12-3 or TRBV12-4 and TRBJ1-2, with 7 bases aligning to TRBD1. The CDR3 sequence is 12 residues long. V gave up 5 bases and J gave up 7 bases; unmatched junction bases: 4. The CDR3: CASSTGAGGYTF. The CDR3 DNA is TGTGCCAGCAGTACAGGGGCGGGTGGCTACACCTTC.

V and J are TRBV7-9 and TRBJ2-5, with D uncertain. Germline V gene lookup returns CDR1 SEHNR and CDR2 FQNEAQ (reference sequence). V was pared by 7 bases and J by 1 base, with 7 bases between. The CDR3 sequence is 12 residues long. The DNA of the CDR3 is TGTGCCAGCACCGTCGGCCAAGAGACCCAGTACTTC. Its translation: CASTVGQETQYF.

This clonotype is medium-sized. The chain employs TRBV28 and TRBJ2-3, with 10 bases identical to TRBD2. The CDR3 totals 15 residues. Germline CDR1 is MDHEN and CDR2 is SYDVKM. Trimming cost V 9 bases and J 6 bases; bases outside gene matches: 12. The CDR3 protein is CASHSSGSGLDTQYF. DNA for the CDR3: TGTGCCAGTCACTCTAGCGGGAGTGGGCTTGATACGCAGTATTTT.

This clonotype was recorded many times. The chain recombines TRBV6-6 with TRBJ2-7; unclear D gene. V lost 4 bases to trimming and J lost 0 bases, with 13 bases between them. Germline CDR1 and CDR2: MNHNY and SVGAGI (reference sequence). CDR3 length equals 15 residues. The chain's CDR3 is CASSSPTLSSYEQYF. The CDR3 nucleotides are TGTGCCAGCAGTTCCCCGACACTGAGCTCCTACGAGCAGTACTTC.

DNA of the CDR3: TGTGCCAGCAGCGCGGGACAGGGAAGAGAGACCCAGTACTTC. Its protein product is CASSAGQGRETQYF. J is TRBJ2-5 and V is TRBV7-3; 9 positions match TRBD1. This CDR3 has 14 residues. The V segment lost 5 bases and the J segment 4 bases; nucleotides outside the gene matches: 5. From germline, CDR1 is SGHTA and CDR2 FQGTGA.

This clonotype showed up many times. The chain combines TRBV20-1 with TRBJ2-5; D is perhaps TRBD1 (5 bases). The length of the CDR3 is 11 residues. The germline V and J ends were trimmed by 6 bases and 5 bases, with 10 bases remaining between them. Germline CDR1 and CDR2: DFQATT and SNEGSKA (reference sequence). The CDR3 bases are TGCAGTGCGGGAAAGGGGGAGACCCAGTACTTC. This sequence encodes CSAGKGETQYF.

This clonotype was recorded many times. The chain uses TRBV9 and TRBJ2-2; D not resolved. The CDR3 length is 14 residues. The germline CDR1 and CDR2 sequences are SGDLS and YYNGEE. V lost 0 bases to trimming and J lost 0 bases, with 3 bases between them. This CDR3 is CASSVEANTGELFF. Here the CDR3 DNA reads TGTGCCAGCAGCGTAGAAGCGAACACCGGGGAGCTGTTTTTT. Filled out from reference TRBV9 and TRBJ2-2, the complete variable domain reads DSGVTQTPKHLITATGQRVTLRCSPRSGDLSVYWYQQSLDQGLQFLIQYYNGEERAKGNILERFSAQQFPDLHSELNLSSLELGDSALYFCASSVEANTGELFFGEGSRLTVL.

Many counts were recorded for this clonotype. This chain connects TRBV18 to TRBJ2-5; 13 bases line up with TRBD2. This CDR3 is built from 16 residues. Germline CDR1 reads KGHSH; CDR2 reads LQKENI. The V and J ends lost 3 bases and 7 bases, in that order; junction bases with no gene match: 8. In DNA, the CDR3 is TGTGCCAGCTCACCTTGGACTAGCGGGAGCAGTCGGACCCAGTACTTC. The encoded protein is CASSPWTSGSSRTQYF.

Ten or more counts support this clonotype. This rearrangement joins TRBV29-1 to TRBJ2-1, with TRBD2 identical over 9 bases. The germline V gene encodes CDR1 SQVTM and CDR2 ANQGSEA. The CDR3 is made up of 12 amino acids. J was trimmed by 7 bases and V by 7 bases; bases with no gene match: 5. DNA of the CDR3: TGCAGCGCTACGACTAGCGGAAATGAGCAGTTCTTC. It yields the protein CSATTSGNEQFF.

V is TRBV20-1 and J is TRBJ2-5; D possibly corresponds to TRBD1 (5 bases). The ends were cut back, 0 bases at V and 8 bases at J, with 19 bases in the middle. The CDR3 runs to 15 residues. From germline, CDR1 is DFQATT and CDR2 SNEGSKA (reference sequence). The CDR3 nucleotides read TGCAGTGCTAGAGATTTGGGGCAGGGCGAGAGAACCCAGTACTTC. Translated: CSARDLGQGERTQYF.

V gene TRBV20-1 combines with J gene TRBJ2-1, with TRBD2 identical over 13 bases. Germline trimming cut 8 bases from V and 7 bases from J; bases unmatched to any gene: 11. CDR3 size: 15 residues. The germline V gene encodes CDR1 DFQATT and CDR2 SNEGSKA (reference sequence). This CDR3 reads CSKLSGTSGINEQFF. The CDR3 DNA reads as TGCAGTAAATTGTCCGGGACTAGCGGGATAAATGAGCAGTTCTTC.